The 24 T cell receptor beta chains in this list originate from one sample, sequenced in a study of blood T cell repertoires in COVID-19. Some clones are missing from TCRdb's copy, which holds only in-frame ones; the method was immunoSEQ multiplex PCR. The sample has 200,000 to 250,000 clones, more than 80% seen once. Sequencing was carried out using peripheral blood. The receptors come from a woman aged 80 or over with COVID-19, enrolled during active disease.

This clone was recorded once. This chain uses TRBV4-1 with TRBJ1-3; D might be TRBD1 (6 bases). Germline CDR1 and CDR2: MGHRA and YSYEKL. Trimming took 2 bases from V and 2 from J, leaving 19 bases between them. This CDR3 is built from 18 residues. The CDR3 DNA reads TGCGCCAGCAGCCAACGAGGAAGCGGGGGCCTGGCTGGAAACACCATATATTTT. It translates to CASSQRGSGGLAGNTIYF.

This chain joins TRBV6-5 and TRBJ2-7; D gene uncertain. Trimming took 7 bases from V and 6 from J, leaving 10 bases between them. Germline CDR1 and CDR2: MNHEY and SVGAGI. The CDR3 is 11 residues long. CDR3 coding DNA: TGTGCCAGCAACGACTTTCGCGAGCAGTACTTC. Encoded protein: CASNDFREQYF.

The rearrangement joins TRBV3-1 (or the pseudogene TRBV3-2) to TRBJ1-5; D is unclear. CDR1 and CDR2 from the germline V gene are LGHDT and YNNKEL (reference sequence). This CDR3 is 13 amino acids long. Between the trimmed V and J ends, which lost 0 bases and 9 bases, there was a span of 9 bases. CDR3 nucleotides: TGTGCCAGCAGCCAAGAGACCGGGAGGCCCCAGCATTTT. This encodes CASSQETGRPQHF.

The CDR3 is CASSRDRGPGSTQYF. The CDR3 bases are TGTGCCAGCAGCCGGGACAGGGGGCCTGGGTCTACGCAGTATTTT. The chain couples TRBV5-4 to TRBJ2-3; 12 bases agree with TRBD1. There are 15 residues in the CDR3. Trimming at V came to 4 bases and at J to 8 bases, leaving 8 bases not matched to a gene. Germline CDR1 is SGHNT and CDR2 is YYREEE (reference sequence).

The chain couples TRBV18 to TRBJ1-2; 8 bases are shared with TRBD1. Trimming took 3 bases from V and 8 from J; bases not matched to a gene: 11. This CDR3 comprises 15 residues. Germline values: CDR1 KGHSH, CDR2 LQKENI. The CDR3 is CASSPQTGVLDGYTF. CDR3 sequence (DNA): TGTGCCAGCTCACCCCAGACAGGGGTTTTAGACGGCTACACCTTC.

This chain connects TRBV3-1 (or the pseudogene TRBV3-2) to TRBJ1-2, with 9 bases matching TRBD1. The V gene's germline CDR1 is LGHDT and CDR2 YNNKEL (reference sequence). V gave up 3 bases and J gave up 4 bases; unmatched junction bases: 6. The CDR3 is 15 residues long. The CDR3 protein is CASSQDRGWGYGYTF. CDR3 bases: TGTGCCAGCAGCCAGGACAGGGGTTGGGGCTATGGCTACACCTTC.

The chain links TRBV5-4 to TRBJ2-2; 14 bases agree with TRBD2. V trimming: 8 bases; J trimming: 3 bases; junction bases outside the gene matches: 15. Per the germline V gene, CDR1 is SGHNT and CDR2 is YYREEE (reference sequence). The CDR3 runs 19 residues. The CDR3 loop is CASRAGTSGSGKDTGELFF. In DNA, the CDR3 is TGTGCCAGTCGGGCCGGGACTAGCGGGAGTGGTAAGGACACCGGGGAGCTGTTTTTT. The complete variable domain, with remaining parts taken from reference TRBV5-4 and TRBJ2-2, reads ETGVTQSPTHLIKTRGQQVTLRCSSQSGHNTVSWYQQALGQGPQFIFQYYREEENGRGNFPPRFSGLQFPNYSSELNVNALELDDSALYLCASRAGTSGSGKDTGELFFGEGSRLTVL.

This clone was seen many times. The chain recombines TRBV27 with TRBJ2-7; 11 bases fit TRBD2. The trim removed 5 bases at V and 5 bases at J, leaving 11 bases unmatched. The germline gives CDR1 MNHEY, CDR2 SMNVEV (reference sequence). This CDR3 spans 16 amino acids. The CDR3 sequence: CASSLTVAGGRDEQYF. For the CDR3, the DNA is TGTGCCAGCAGTCTTACCGTAGCGGGAGGGCGGGACGAGCAGTACTTC.

V usage is TRBV4-2 and J usage is TRBJ1-2; the D is unclear. CDR1 and CDR2 from the germline V gene are LGHNA and YNFKEQ. Trimming pared 0 bases from V and 4 bases from J, leaving 12 bases between. The CDR3 contains 15 residues. The CDR3 reads CASSQDGVVIYGYTF. CDR3 coding DNA: TGTGCCAGCAGCCAAGATGGAGTAGTAATCTATGGCTACACCTTC.

The chain has TRBV5-1 and TRBJ2-7; D possibly corresponds to TRBD2 (7 bases). V was shortened by 10 bases and J by 5 bases, with 22 bases between the two germline ends. Germline CDR1 and CDR2: SGHRS and YFSETQ. This CDR3 is built from 14 residues. The CDR3 sequence is CASRGGPGGNEQYF. The CDR3, as DNA: TGCGCCTCCCGAGGGGGTCCCGGGGGGAACGAGCAGTACTTC.

CDR3 residues: CASSDSDTRKAFF. CDR3 coding DNA: TGTGCCAGCAGTGACTCGGACACCCGAAAAGCTTTCTTT. The chain employs TRBV6-4 and TRBJ1-1, with a tentative D call TRBD1 (5 bases). This CDR3 contains 13 residues. The germline CDR1 and CDR2 sequences are MRHNA and SNTAGT. Deletions cut 0 bases from V and 9 bases from J, with 11 bases between.

V is TRBV5-3 and J is TRBJ1-4; 9 bases are a match to TRBD1. TRBV5-3 falls under the ORF class, with uncertain function. The length of the CDR3 is 18 residues. V gave up 1 base and J gave up 11 bases; unmatched junction bases: 18. In DNA, the CDR3 is TGTGCCAGAAGCTTGTGCAATGGAGTCCGCGGGACAGGGCGGAAACTGTTTTTT. Translating it yields CARSLCNGVRGTGRKLFF.

This chain links TRBV5-1 with TRBJ1-4, with a possible D match to TRBD1 (5 bases). The germline V gene has CDR1 SGHRS and CDR2 YFSETQ. CDR3 length equals 13 residues. Trimming stripped 6 bases from V and 3 bases from J, with 9 bases between. The CDR3 protein is CASNQGANEKLFF. The DNA of the CDR3 is TGCGCCAGCAACCAGGGTGCTAATGAAAAACTGTTTTTT. The whole variable domain, filled in from reference TRBV5-1 and TRBJ1-4, reads KAGVTQTPRYLIKTRGQQVTLSCSPISGHRSVSWYQQTPGQGLQFLFEYFSETQRNKGNFPGRFSGRQFSNSRSEMNVSTLELGDSALYLCASNQGANEKLFFGSGTQLSVL.

Remarks on this clone: The sample holds other DNA sequences that translate to the same CDR3. The rearrangement links TRBV28 to TRBJ2-7; 9 bases are shared with TRBD1. Germline V CDR1 and CDR2: MDHEN, SYDVKM. The junction had 4 bases not matched to a gene; V was cut back by 3 bases and J by 4 bases. The CDR3 covers 14 residues. The CDR3 DNA reads TGTGCCAGCAGTTTGGGGACAGGGAGTTACGAGCAGTACTTC. It translates to CASSLGTGSYEQYF.

The genes are TRBV7-9 and TRBJ1-4; 9 bases are shared with TRBD1. The CDR3 is 15 residues long. Germline loops: CDR1 SEHNR, CDR2 FQNEAQ (reference sequence). The trim removed 4 bases at V and 8 bases at J, leaving 8 bases unmatched. The CDR3: CASSSGQGGREKLFF. DNA of the CDR3: TGTGCCAGCAGCTCGGGACAGGGTGGTCGGGAAAAACTGTTTTTT.

V usage is TRBV7-9 and J usage is TRBJ2-7; D is perhaps TRBD2 (6 bases). CDR1 is SEHNR, CDR2 FQNEAQ, per germline (reference sequence). This CDR3 is 17 amino acids long. V lost 3 bases, J lost 3 bases, and 21 bases lay in between. The chain's CDR3 is CASSFGGRTALFYEQYF. The DNA for the CDR3 is TGTGCCAGCAGCTTTGGGGGGAGGACGGCCCTCTTCTACGAGCAGTACTTC.

The chain has TRBV11-2 and TRBJ1-6, with D hard to call. The CDR3 sequence is 15 residues long. Trimming took off 6 bases at V and 9 bases at J, with 18 bases between the two ends. The germline CDR1 and CDR2 sequences are SGHAT and FQNNGV. The DNA for the CDR3 is TGTGCCAGCAGTCAACACCAGATGGGCCCTTCACCCCTCCACTTT. It is translated as CASSQHQMGPSPLHF.

The rearrangement joins TRBV3-1 (or the pseudogene TRBV3-2) to TRBJ1-3; D remains unclear. Germline values: CDR1 LGHDT, CDR2 YNNKEL (reference sequence). This CDR3 is built from 11 residues. V shed 1 base and J shed 10 bases, with 5 bases lying between them. CDR3 amino acids: CASSQGVTIYF. The DNA of the CDR3 is TGTGCCAGCAGCCAAGGAGTAACCATATATTTT.

The chain recombines TRBV12-5 with TRBJ1-3, with a possible D match to TRBD1 (5 bases). The CDR3 contains 16 residues. Trimming cost V 6 bases and J 0 bases, with 15 bases left between them. Germline V CDR1 and CDR2: LGHNT, FRNRAP. The DNA for the CDR3 is TGTGCTAGTGGCTACCCCCCGGGGGACTCTGGAAACACCATATATTTT. This sequence encodes CASGYPPGDSGNTIYF. Based on the CDR3 plus reference TRBV12-5 and TRBJ1-3, the full variable domain is DARVTQTPRHKVTEMGQEVTMRCQPILGHNTVFWYRQTMMQGLELLAYFRNRAPLDDSGMPKDRFSAEMPDATLATLKIQPSEPRDSAVYFCASGYPPGDSGNTIYFGEGSWLTVV.

This chain connects TRBV29-1 to TRBJ1-1; D unclear. CDR3 length equals 14 residues. The V gene lost 7 bases and the J gene lost 0 bases, with 15 bases spanning the gap. Germline values: CDR1 SQVTM, CDR2 ANQGSEA. CDR3 bases: TGCAGCGCCGGCCGACTAAGGATGAACACTGAAGCTTTCTTT. Protein product: CSAGRLRMNTEAFF.

This clone was observed a single time. The CDR3 loop reads CASSFWLSGANVLTF. DNA of the CDR3: TGTGCCAGCAGCTTTTGGCTCTCTGGGGCCAACGTCCTGACTTTC. This chain links TRBV5-4 with TRBJ2-6; unclear D gene. V was cut by 2 bases and J by 0 bases, with 6 bases left in between. The CDR3 contains 15 residues. From germline, CDR1 is SGHNT and CDR2 YYREEE (reference sequence).

The V call is TRBV2, the J call TRBJ2-7, with 7 bases that match TRBD2. This CDR3 contains 14 residues. Trimming took 6 bases from V and 7 from J; bases not matched to a gene: 12. Looked up from germline, CDR1 is SNHLY and CDR2 is FYNNEI. The CDR3 reads CASRESTVGGEQYF. CDR3 bases: TGTGCCAGCAGAGAGTCGACAGTCGGGGGGGAGCAGTACTTC.

J is TRBJ2-7 and V is TRBV6-1; the D gene is possibly TRBD1 (6 bases). The CDR3 is made up of 15 amino acids. The germline V gene has CDR1 MNHNS and CDR2 SASEGT. Trimming took off 2 bases at V and 3 bases at J, with 14 bases between the two ends. CDR3 DNA: TGTGCCAGCAGTGAACGGGCAGGGGATGGCTACGAGCAGTACTTC. Amino acids: CASSERAGDGYEQYF.

The rearrangement links TRBV5-8 to TRBJ2-7, with D possibly being TRBD1 (5 bases). V was pared by 2 bases and J by 2 bases, with 11 bases between. The CDR3 is 14 residues long. Germline CDR1 is SGHTS and CDR2 is YDEGEE. As DNA, the CDR3 is TGTGCCAGCAGCTTCCTAACAGGCCCCTACGAGCAGTACTTC. Translation: CASSFLTGPYEQYF.